A single sample is the source of the 22 T cell receptor beta chains below, sequenced in a study of beta chain features in type 1 diabetes. Expressed TCRB transcripts were sequenced after all isolated RNA was converted to cDNA. Generated by immunoSEQ multiplex PCR, the TCRdb table keeps only in-frame clones and is missing some. The table has 300,000 to 350,000 clones, approximately 8% seen once; the top ten hold 0.44%. Sequences were obtained from central memory CD4+ T cells from blood. The receptor source for this set is a woman in her late teens or twenties in good health.

The chain links TRBV9 to TRBJ2-7, with a tentative D call TRBD2 (5 bases). The V gene lost 0 bases and the J gene lost 6 bases, with 13 bases spanning the gap. This CDR3 is 14 amino acids long. The germline V gene encodes CDR1 SGDLS and CDR2 YYNGEE. The CDR3 spells CASSVGTFSAEQYF. CDR3 bases: TGTGCCAGCAGCGTAGGAACGTTTAGCGCCGAGCAGTACTTC.

This clone was seen at least ten times. CDR3 sequence reads: CASSMGQAQVKYEQYF. CDR3 nucleotide sequence: TGTGCCAGCAGTATGGGACAGGCCCAAGTAAAATACGAGCAGTACTTC. This sequence joins TRBV6-6 and TRBJ2-7; TRBD1 aligns across 8 bases. Trimming at V came to 5 bases and at J to 4 bases, leaving 13 bases not matched to a gene. The CDR3 spans 16 residues. Germline values: CDR1 MNHNY, CDR2 SVGAGI (reference sequence).

The rearrangement uses TRBV27 and TRBJ2-7; 9 bases map to TRBD1. CDR1 and CDR2 from the germline V gene are MNHEY and SMNVEV (reference sequence). The CDR3 extends over 19 amino acids. Germline trimming cut 5 bases from V and 5 bases from J; bases unmatched to any gene: 22. CDR3 sequence: CASSPLGTGNGKGRHEQYF. CDR3 DNA sequence: TGTGCCAGCAGTCCACTCGGGACAGGGAATGGGAAGGGTCGGCACGAGCAGTACTTC.

Many counts were recorded for this clone. The chain has TRBV10-3 and TRBJ2-7; D is perhaps TRBD1 (5 bases). The CDR3 sequence is 14 residues long. Germline CDR1 ENHRY, CDR2 SYGVKD. V was clipped by 4 bases and J by 2 bases, with 12 bases between them. The DNA for the CDR3 is TGTGCCATCAGTGGGACATTTCCGGCCTACGAGCAGTACTTC. Its protein product is CAISGTFPAYEQYF.

There are a few counts of this clone. This chain joins TRBV18 and TRBJ1-1, with D perhaps TRBD1 (6 bases). Germline CDR1 and CDR2: KGHSH and LQKENI. The CDR3 length is 15 residues. The V end lost 3 bases, the J end lost 1 base, and 12 bases lay between the germline ends. CDR3 residues: CASSPRTVGNTEAFF. The CDR3, as DNA: TGTGCCAGCTCACCTAGGACAGTCGGGAACACTGAAGCTTTCTTT. Supplemented by reference TRBV18 and TRBJ1-1, the full variable domain reads NAGVMQNPRHLVRRRGQEARLRCSPMKGHSHVYWYRQLPEEGLKFMVYLQKENIIDESGMPKERFSAEFPKEGPSILRIQQVVRGDSAAYFCASSPRTVGNTEAFFGQGTRLTVV.

This clone was observed at least ten times. V gene TRBV7-8 combines with J gene TRBJ2-7; 10 nucleotides match TRBD1. Trimming at V came to 7 bases and at J to 2 bases, leaving 8 bases not matched to a gene. The V gene's germline CDR1 is SGHVS and CDR2 FQNEAQ. This CDR3 spans 15 amino acids. The CDR3 reads CASTPGQGLTYEQYF. The CDR3 coding sequence is TGTGCCAGCACCCCGGGACAGGGGTTAACCTACGAGCAGTACTTC.

There are a few counts of this clone. The V gene is TRBV6-1, the J gene TRBJ1-5; 7 positions agree with TRBD1. The CDR3 covers 13 residues. Per the germline V gene, CDR1 is MNHNS and CDR2 is SASEGT. J gave up 6 bases and V 6 bases, and 5 bases lay outside the gene matches. The CDR3 loop is CASSPRGVQPQHF. CDR3 DNA sequence: TGTGCCAGCAGCCCCAGGGGGGTTCAGCCCCAGCATTTT.

The chain links TRBV28 to TRBJ2-7, with TRBD1 as a possible D gene (5 bases). Looked up from germline, CDR1 is MDHEN and CDR2 is SYDVKM. V was cut by 0 bases and J by 6 bases, with 18 bases left in between. CDR3 length: 16 amino acids. CDR3 region: CASSLWGRAPLSEQYF. CDR3 coding DNA: TGTGCCAGCAGTTTATGGGGCAGGGCACCCCTCTCCGAGCAGTACTTC.

This clone has just a few counts. The chain carries TRBV6-5 and TRBJ2-1, with 7 bases that match TRBD2. The V gene end was trimmed by 5 bases and the J gene end by 7 bases; junction bases not matched to a gene: 11. The CDR3 has 15 residues. CDR1 is MNHEY, CDR2 SVGAGI, per germline. The CDR3 spells CASSRFGGSGNEQFF. In nucleotides, the CDR3 is TGTGCCAGCAGTAGGTTTGGCGGGAGTGGGAATGAGCAGTTCTTC.

This clone was counted at least ten times. The rearrangement joins TRBV2 to TRBJ2-5, with 7 bases aligning to TRBD1. Germline V gives CDR1 SNHLY, CDR2 FYNNEI. This CDR3 is 13 amino acids long. V was pared by 5 bases and J by 2 bases, with 2 bases of the junction left unmatched. CDR3 bases: TGTGCCAGCAGTCGGGACAGACAAGAGACCCAGTACTTC. Translation: CASSRDRQETQYF. Full variable domain (outside the CDR3, taken from reference TRBV2 and TRBJ2-5): EPEVTQTPSHQVTQMGQEVILRCVPISNHLYFYWYRQILGQKVEFLVSFYNNEISEKSEIFDDQFSVERPDGSNFTLKIRSTKLEDSAMYFCASSRDRQETQYFGPGTRLLVL.

The V gene is TRBV5-1, the J gene TRBJ2-3; D ambiguous. There are 13 residues in the CDR3. Germline-derived CDR1 and CDR2 are SGHRS and YFSETQ. The ends were cut back, 2 bases at V and 4 bases at J, with 8 bases in the middle. CDR3 sequence: CASSFVVPDTQYF. The CDR3 region has the DNA TGCGCCAGCAGCTTCGTAGTCCCAGATACGCAGTATTTT.

This clone was picked up a small number of times. This chain links TRBV4-3 with TRBJ1-1, with a tentative D call TRBD1 (5 bases). The ends were cut back, 5 bases at V and 3 bases at J, with 13 bases in the middle. The germline gives CDR1 LGHNA, CDR2 YSLEER. CDR3 size: 14 residues. The CDR3 here is CASSLQESDTEAFF. DNA of the CDR3: TGCGCCAGCAGCTTACAGGAATCCGACACTGAAGCTTTCTTT.

This chain uses TRBV29-1 with TRBJ2-1; possibly TRBD1 for D (6 bases). Germline values: CDR1 SQVTM, CDR2 ANQGSEA. V lost 5 bases, J lost 2 bases, and 16 bases lay in between. The CDR3 runs 15 residues. CDR3 nucleotides: TGCAGCGTTCCCCAGGACAGCCCACCCTACAATGAGCAGTTCTTC. Translated: CSVPQDSPPYNEQFF.

The sample holds a few counts of this clone. The V gene is TRBV7-9, the J gene TRBJ2-1, with TRBD2 matching 8 bases. The CDR3 is 16 residues long. Trimming took 6 bases from V and 3 from J; bases not matched to a gene: 10. In germline, CDR1 is SEHNR, CDR2 FQNEAQ (reference sequence). The CDR3 DNA reads TGTGCCAGCAGAATCAGTCACGGGACTAGCTACAATGAGCAGTTCTTC. Its protein product is CASRISHGTSYNEQFF.

This clone was seen a few times. This chain links TRBV5-1 with TRBJ2-7, with TRBD2 identical over 9 bases. The CDR3 is made up of 16 amino acids. J gave up 4 bases and V 0 bases, and 8 bases lay outside the gene matches. Germline loops: CDR1 SGHRS, CDR2 YFSETQ. The chain's CDR3 is CASSLASTSGKYEQYF. The CDR3 DNA sequence: TGCGCCAGCAGCTTGGCCTCGACTAGCGGAAAGTACGAGCAGTACTTC.

The chain employs TRBV27 and TRBJ1-4; TRBD1 is a possible D gene (6 bases). The V and J ends lost 5 bases and 2 bases respectively, with 12 bases between them. Germline V lookup: CDR1 MNHEY, CDR2 SMNVEV (reference sequence). There are 15 residues in the CDR3. CDR3 amino acids: CASSESQGTNEKLFF. The CDR3 nucleotides read TGTGCCAGCAGTGAATCACAGGGTACTAATGAAAAACTGTTTTTT.

Details on this clone: An end of the junction differs from the germline gene, which may be a read error. The gene calls are TRBV7-7 and TRBJ2-3; a weak D match, TRBD2 (5 bases). The CDR3 contains 13 residues. In germline, CDR1 is SSHAT, CDR2 FNYEAQ (reference sequence). The CDR3 DNA reads as TGTGCTAGCAGCTTCGGGAACACAGATACGCAGTATTTT. It encodes CASSFGNTDTQYF.

This clone showed up just a few times. The rearrangement uses TRBV9 and TRBJ2-7, with D possibly being TRBD2 (6 bases). There are 15 residues in the CDR3. V lost 4 bases and J lost 3, with 17 bases in between. Germline V lookup: CDR1 SGDLS, CDR2 YYNGEE. CDR3 nucleotide sequence: TGTGCCAGCAGCAGGGACTCCAAGGGAAACTACGAGCAGTACTTC. Its translation: CASSRDSKGNYEQYF.

This chain links TRBV5-1 with TRBJ2-7, with D perhaps matching TRBD1 (5 bases). V was clipped by 0 bases and J by 3 bases, with 10 bases between them. The germline CDR1 and CDR2 sequences are SGHRS and YFSETQ. CDR3 length: 14 amino acids. CDR3 coding DNA: TGCGCCAGCAGCTTGGCGGCAGGGCGCTACGAGCAGTACTTC. Its protein product is CASSLAAGRYEQYF.

This clone was seen many times. This chain uses TRBV14 with TRBJ2-4; weak D call: TRBD2 (5 bases). The CDR3 sequence is 14 residues long. The germline V gene has CDR1 SGHDN and CDR2 FVKESK. V was clipped by 2 bases and J by 9 bases, with 14 bases between them. CDR3 region: CASSQSGRVSIQYF. CDR3 in DNA: TGTGCCAGCAGCCAATCGGGAAGGGTTTCCATTCAGTACTTC.

This clone appeared a few times. The chain recombines TRBV6-6 with TRBJ1-3, with D unresolved. Per the germline V gene, CDR1 is MNHNY and CDR2 is SVGAGI (reference sequence). Trimming removed 10 bases at V and 0 bases at J, with 16 bases between. CDR3 size: 15 residues. The CDR3 DNA is TGTGCCACCAGCCCGCAGGACCTCTCTGGAAACACCATATATTTT. It is translated as CATSPQDLSGNTIYF.

This clone was counted a few times. The CDR3 is CSVELSAGRRYTF. The CDR3 DNA reads as TGCAGCGTTGAATTGTCGGCAGGGAGGCGCTACACCTTC. This chain uses TRBV29-1 with TRBJ1-2; weak D call: TRBD1 (5 bases). This CDR3 contains 13 residues. Per germline, CDR1 SQVTM and CDR2 ANQGSEA. The ends were cut back, 2 bases at V and 9 bases at J, with 16 bases in the middle.